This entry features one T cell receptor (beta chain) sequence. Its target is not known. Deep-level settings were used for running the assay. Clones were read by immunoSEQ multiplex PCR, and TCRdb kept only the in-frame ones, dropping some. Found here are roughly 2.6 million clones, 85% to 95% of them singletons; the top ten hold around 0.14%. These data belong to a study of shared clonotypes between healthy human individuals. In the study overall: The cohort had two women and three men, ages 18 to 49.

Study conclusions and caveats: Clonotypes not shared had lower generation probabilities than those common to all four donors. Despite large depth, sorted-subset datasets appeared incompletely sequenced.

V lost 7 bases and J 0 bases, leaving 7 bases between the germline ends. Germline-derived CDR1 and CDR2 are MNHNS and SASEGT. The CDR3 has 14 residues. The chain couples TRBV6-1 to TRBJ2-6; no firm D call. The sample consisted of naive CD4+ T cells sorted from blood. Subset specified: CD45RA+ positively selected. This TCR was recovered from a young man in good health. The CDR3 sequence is CASTVNSGANVLTF. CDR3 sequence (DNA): TGTGCCAGCACTGTGAACTCTGGGGCCAACGTCCTGACTTTC.